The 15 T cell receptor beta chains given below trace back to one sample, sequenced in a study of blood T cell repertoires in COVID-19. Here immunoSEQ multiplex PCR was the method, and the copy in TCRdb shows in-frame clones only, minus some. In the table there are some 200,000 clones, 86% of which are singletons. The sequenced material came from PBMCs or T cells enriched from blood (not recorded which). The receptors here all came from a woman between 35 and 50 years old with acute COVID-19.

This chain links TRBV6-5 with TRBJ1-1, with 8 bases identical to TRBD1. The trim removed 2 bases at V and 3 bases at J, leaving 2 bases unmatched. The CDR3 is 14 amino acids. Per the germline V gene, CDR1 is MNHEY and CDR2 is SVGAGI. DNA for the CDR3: TGTGCCAGCAGTTACGAACAGGGGGACACTGAAGCTTTCTTT. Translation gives CASSYEQGDTEAFF.

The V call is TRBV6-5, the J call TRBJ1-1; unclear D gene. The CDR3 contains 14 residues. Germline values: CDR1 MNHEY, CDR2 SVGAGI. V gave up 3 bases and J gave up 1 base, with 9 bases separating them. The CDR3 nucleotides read TGTGCCAGCAGTTATGGACTAAAGAACACTGAAGCTTTCTTT. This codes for CASSYGLKNTEAFF.

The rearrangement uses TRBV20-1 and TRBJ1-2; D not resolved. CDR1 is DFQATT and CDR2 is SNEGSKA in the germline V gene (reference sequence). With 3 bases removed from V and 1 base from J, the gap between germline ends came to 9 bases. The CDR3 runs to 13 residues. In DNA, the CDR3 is TGCAGTGCTAGTTCCAGGCATAACTATGGCTACACCTTC. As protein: CSASSRHNYGYTF.

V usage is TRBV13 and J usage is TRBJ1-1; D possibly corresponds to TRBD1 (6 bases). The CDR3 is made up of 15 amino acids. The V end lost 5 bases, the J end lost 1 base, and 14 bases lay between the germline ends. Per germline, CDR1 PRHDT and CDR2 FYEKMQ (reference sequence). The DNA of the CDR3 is TGTGCCAGCAGCCCAGCCGACAGGAGGAACACTGAAGCTTTCTTT. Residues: CASSPADRRNTEAFF. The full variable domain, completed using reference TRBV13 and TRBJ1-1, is AAGVIQSPRHLIKEKRETATLKCYPIPRHDTVYWYQQGPGQDPQFLISFYEKMQSDKGSIPDRFSAQQFSDYHSELNMSSLELGDSALYFCASSPADRRNTEAFFGQGTRLTVV.

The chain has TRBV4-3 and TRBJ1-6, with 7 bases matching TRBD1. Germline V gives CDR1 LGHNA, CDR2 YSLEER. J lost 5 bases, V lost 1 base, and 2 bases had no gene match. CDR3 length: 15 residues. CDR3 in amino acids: CASSQVDRDNSPLHF. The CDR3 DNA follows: TGCGCCAGCAGCCAAGTCGACAGGGATAATTCACCCCTCCACTTT.

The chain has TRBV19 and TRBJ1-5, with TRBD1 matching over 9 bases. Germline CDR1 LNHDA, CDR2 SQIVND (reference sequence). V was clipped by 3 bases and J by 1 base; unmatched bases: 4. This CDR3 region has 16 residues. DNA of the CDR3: TGTGCCAGTAGTATGAGGGGACAGGGAAGCAATCAGCCCCAGCATTTT. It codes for CASSMRGQGSNQPQHF.

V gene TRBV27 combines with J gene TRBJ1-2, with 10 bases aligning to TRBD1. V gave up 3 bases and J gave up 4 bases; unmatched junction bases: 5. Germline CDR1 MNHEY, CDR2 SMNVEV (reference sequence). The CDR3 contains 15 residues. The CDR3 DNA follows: TGTGCCAGCAGTTTGAGACAGGGGGCTGGCTATGGCTACACCTTC. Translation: CASSLRQGAGYGYTF.

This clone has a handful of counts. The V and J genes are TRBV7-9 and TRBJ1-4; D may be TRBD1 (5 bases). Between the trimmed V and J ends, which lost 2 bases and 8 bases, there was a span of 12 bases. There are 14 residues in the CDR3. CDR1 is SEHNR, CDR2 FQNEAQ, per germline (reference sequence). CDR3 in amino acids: CASSLQGLGEKLFF. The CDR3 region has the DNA TGTGCCAGCAGCTTACAGGGATTAGGCGAAAAACTGTTTTTT.

The DNA for the CDR3 is TGTGCCTGGAGTGTACAGAGAGGGGGAGAAAAACTGTTTTTT. Amino acid sequence: CAWSVQRGGEKLFF. This chain links TRBV30 with TRBJ1-4, with D perhaps TRBD1 (6 bases). Germline V gene data show CDR1 as GTSNPN and CDR2 as SVGIG (reference sequence). V was cut by 0 bases and J by 8 bases, with 13 bases left in between. The CDR3 loop spans 14 amino acids.

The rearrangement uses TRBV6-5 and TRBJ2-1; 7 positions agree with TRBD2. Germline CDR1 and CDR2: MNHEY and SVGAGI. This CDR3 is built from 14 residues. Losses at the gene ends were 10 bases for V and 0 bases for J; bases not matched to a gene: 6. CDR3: CAIVAGGSYNEQFF. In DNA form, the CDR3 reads TGTGCCATAGTAGCGGGTGGCTCCTACAATGAGCAGTTCTTC.

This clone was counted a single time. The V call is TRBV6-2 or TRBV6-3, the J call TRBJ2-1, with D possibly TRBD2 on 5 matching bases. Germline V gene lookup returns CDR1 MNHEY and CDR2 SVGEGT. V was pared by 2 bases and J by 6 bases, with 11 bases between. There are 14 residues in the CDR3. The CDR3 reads CASSYRETFNEQFF. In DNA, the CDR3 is TGTGCCAGCAGTTACAGGGAGACTTTCAATGAGCAGTTCTTC.

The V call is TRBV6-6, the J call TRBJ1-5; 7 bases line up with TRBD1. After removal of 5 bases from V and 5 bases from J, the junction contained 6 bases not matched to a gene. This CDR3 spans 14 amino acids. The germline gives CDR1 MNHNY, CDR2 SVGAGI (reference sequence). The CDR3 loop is CASSDRQGYQPQHF. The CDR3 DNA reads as TGTGCCAGCAGTGACAGACAGGGATATCAGCCCCAGCATTTT.

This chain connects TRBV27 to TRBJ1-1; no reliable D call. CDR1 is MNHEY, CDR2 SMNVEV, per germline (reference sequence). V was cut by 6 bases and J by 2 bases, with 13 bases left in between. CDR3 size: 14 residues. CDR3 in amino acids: CASSPGYPNTEAFF. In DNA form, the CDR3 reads TGTGCCAGCAGCCCGGGATACCCAAACACTGAAGCTTTCTTT.

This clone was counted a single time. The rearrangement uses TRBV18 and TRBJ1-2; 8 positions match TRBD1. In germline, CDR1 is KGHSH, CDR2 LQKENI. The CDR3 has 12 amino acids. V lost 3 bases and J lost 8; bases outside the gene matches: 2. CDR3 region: CASSPTGDGYTF. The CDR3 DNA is TGTGCCAGCTCACCGACAGGGGACGGCTACACCTTC. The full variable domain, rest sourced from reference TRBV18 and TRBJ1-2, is NAGVMQNPRHLVRRRGQEARLRCSPMKGHSHVYWYRQLPEEGLKFMVYLQKENIIDESGMPKERFSAEFPKEGPSILRIQQVVRGDSAAYFCASSPTGDGYTFGSGTRLTVV.

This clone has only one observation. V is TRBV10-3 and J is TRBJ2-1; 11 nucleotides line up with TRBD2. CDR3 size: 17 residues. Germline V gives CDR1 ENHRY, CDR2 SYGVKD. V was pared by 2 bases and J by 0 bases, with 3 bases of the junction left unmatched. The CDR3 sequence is CAISELAGGFSYNEQFF. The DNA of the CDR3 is TGTGCCATCAGTGAGCTAGCGGGGGGCTTCTCCTACAATGAGCAGTTCTTC.